The source of this TCR beta chain is a study of OX40 agonist ivuxolimab in advanced cancers. About the research overall: Enrolled patients in dose escalation had cancers that were hepatocellular carcinoma, melanoma, renal cell or head and neck cancer.

A history of autoimmune disease or systemic immunosuppression excluded patients. At cycle 4 day 1, cycle 7 day 1, and baseline, blood was sampled. Study results and limitations: CD4+ and CD8+ blood T cells expanded clonally by week 6 at 0.1 to 3.0 mg/kg.

The data were produced by immunoSEQ multiplex PCR, yet TCRdb's version contains in-frame clones alone and is incomplete. The data show under 95,000 clones, with roughly 85% seen just once and roughly 1.5% held by the top ten. With 3 bases removed from V and 3 bases from J, the gap between germline ends came to 8 bases. This CDR3 contains 13 residues. The germline V gene has CDR1 KGHSH and CDR2 LQKENI. Concerning this clone: Its antigen is undetermined.

This sequence joins TRBV18 and TRBJ1-2; D not certain. Sequences were derived from CD4+ or CD8+ T cells sorted from blood, sampled in a trial of the OX40 agonist ivuxolimab. The sequence derives from an adult with an advanced solid tumor such as melanoma, head and neck, liver or kidney cancer. The CDR3 reads CASSPDHYYGYTF. The CDR3 region has the DNA TGTGCCAGCTCACCGGATCACTACTATGGCTACACCTTC.